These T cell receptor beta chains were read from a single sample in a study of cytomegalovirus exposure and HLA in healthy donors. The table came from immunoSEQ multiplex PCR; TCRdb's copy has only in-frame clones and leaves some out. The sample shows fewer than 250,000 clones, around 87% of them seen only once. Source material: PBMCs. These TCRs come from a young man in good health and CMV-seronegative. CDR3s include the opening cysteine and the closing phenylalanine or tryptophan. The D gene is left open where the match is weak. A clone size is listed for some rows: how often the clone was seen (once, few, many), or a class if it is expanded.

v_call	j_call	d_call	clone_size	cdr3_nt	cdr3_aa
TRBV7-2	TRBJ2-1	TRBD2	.	TGTGCCAGCAGCTCCGCTTGGGGGGGTAGCTCCTACAATGAGCAGTTCTTC	CASSSAWGGSSYNEQFF
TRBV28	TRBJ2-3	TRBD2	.	TGTGCCAGCAGTTCATCTAGCGGGGGTGGCACAGATACGCAGTATTTT	CASSSSSGGGTDTQYF
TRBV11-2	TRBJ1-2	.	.	TGTGCCAGCAGCTCACCAGGGAACAGGGGCTACACCTTC	CASSSPGNRGYTF
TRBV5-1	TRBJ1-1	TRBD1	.	TGCGCCAGCAGCATTCGGACAGGGGGGGACACTGAAGCTTTCTTT	CASSIRTGGDTEAFF
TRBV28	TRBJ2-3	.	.	TGTGCCAGCAGTTCCCGGGGTAGCGGTAACACAGATACGCAGTATTTT	CASSSRGSGNTDTQYF
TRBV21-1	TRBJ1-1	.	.	TGTGCCGCGACCGGGACAGGGGACTACGGCACTGAAGCTTTCTTT	CAATGTGDYGTEAFF
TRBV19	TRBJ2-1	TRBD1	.	TGTGCCAGTAGTACAAAGGGACAGCTCCTGAATGAGCAGTTCTTC	CASSTKGQLLNEQFF
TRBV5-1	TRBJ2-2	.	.	TGCGCCAGCAGCTTGGAGGCTAGTTGGGTGGAGCTGTTTTTT	CASSLEASWVELFF
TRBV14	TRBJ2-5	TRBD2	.	TGTGCCAGCAGCCAAGATTTTGGGGACTACATCCAAGAGACCCAGTACTTC	CASSQDFGDYIQETQYF
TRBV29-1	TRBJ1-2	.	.	TGCAGCGTCGCCACAGGTTTCGGTGGCTACACCTTC	CSVATGFGGYTF
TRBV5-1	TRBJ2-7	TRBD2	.	TGCGCCAGCAGCGTGACTAGCGTTGGCGAGCAGTACTTC	CASSVTSVGEQYF
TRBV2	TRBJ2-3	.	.	TGTGCCAGCAGTCCACCCCCAACCTTACAGAGCACAGATACGCAGTATTTT	CASSPPPTLQSTDTQYF
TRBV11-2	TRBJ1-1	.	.	TGTGCCAGCAGCTTAGTAACAGGGATGAACACTGAAGCTTTCTTT	CASSLVTGMNTEAFF
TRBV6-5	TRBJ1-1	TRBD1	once	TGTGCCAGCAGGGACAGGGTCCGGAACACTGAAGCTTTCTTT	CASRDRVRNTEAFF
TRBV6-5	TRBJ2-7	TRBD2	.	TGTGCCAGCAGTTACTCGGCTAGCGGTCAGTACGAGCAGTACTTC	CASSYSASGQYEQYF
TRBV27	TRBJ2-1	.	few	TGTGCCAGCGCGATTCATGGGGAAGGGGTCAACAATGAGCAGTTCTTC	CASAIHGEGVNNEQFF
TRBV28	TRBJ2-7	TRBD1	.	TGTGCCAGCATTGCACCGACAGGGGCCTACGAGCAGTACTTC	CASIAPTGAYEQYF
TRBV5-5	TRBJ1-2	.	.	TGTGCCAGCAGCTTGGGGCAGTATGGCTACACCTTC	CASSLGQYGYTF
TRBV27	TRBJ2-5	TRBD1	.	TGTGCCAGCAGCCCGGGACAGGCAGGGGAGACCCAGTACTTC	CASSPGQAGETQYF
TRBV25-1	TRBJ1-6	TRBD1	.	TGTGCCAGCAGTGTGTTGGGACAGGGTAGTTCACCCCTCCACTTT	CASSVLGQGSSPLHF
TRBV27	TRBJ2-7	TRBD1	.	TGTGCCAGCAGTGACAGGGATTACGAGCAGTACTTC	CASSDRDYEQYF
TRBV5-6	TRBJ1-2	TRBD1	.	TGTGCCAGCAGCTCGCCGGGACAGGCCTATGGCTACACCTTC	CASSSPGQAYGYTF
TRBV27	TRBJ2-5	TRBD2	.	TGTGCCAGCAGTTTAGCTAGCGGGGGTGACACCCAGTACTTC	CASSLASGGDTQYF
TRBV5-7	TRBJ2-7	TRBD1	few	TGTGCCAGCAGCTTGTGTCCCGGGACAGTTTACGAGCAGTACTTC	CASSLCPGTVYEQYF
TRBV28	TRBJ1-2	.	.	TGTGCCAGCAGCGGACAGAGTGGCTACACCTTC	CASSGQSGYTF
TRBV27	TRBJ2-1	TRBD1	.	TGTGCCAGCAGACGAGGGACAGGGACCTACAATGAGCAGTTCTTC	CASRRGTGTYNEQFF
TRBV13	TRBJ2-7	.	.	TGTGCCAGCAGCTTACAGGGGCTCTACGAGCAGTACTTC	CASSLQGLYEQYF